This entry concerns a single TCR beta chain. This specimen comes from a study of blood T cell repertoires in COVID-19. About the study: In each case, the material was cDNA or gDNA derived from T cells, B-cell-depleted T cells, or PBMCs.

All recovered Cohort 3 donors got two negative PCRs, got clearance, or saw symptom resolution. Authors' methods: Estimated nucleated cell counts came from reference gene primer amplification. Some clones are missing from TCRdb's copy, which holds only in-frame ones; the method was immunoSEQ multiplex PCR. V and J calls and clone size are given by that table; D and trimming were obtained from the DNA. The profile shows over 350,000 clones, around 90% of them singletons. The CDR3 loop spans 15 amino acids. The V gene's germline CDR1 is LGHDT and CDR2 YNNKEL (reference sequence). V trimming: 4 bases; J trimming: 4 bases; junction bases outside the gene matches: 5.

The V gene is TRBV3-1 (or the pseudogene TRBV3-2), the J gene TRBJ2-1, with 9 bases aligning to TRBD1. The receptor was derived from a woman under 30 who had recovered from COVID-19. Sequencing was carried out using PBMCs or T cells enriched from blood (not recorded which). CDR3 sequence reads: CASSPRDREYNEQFF. DNA for the CDR3: TGTGCCAGCAGCCCCCGGGACAGGGAGTACAATGAGCAGTTCTTC.